These 25 T cell receptor beta chains were sequenced from one sample in a study of blood T cell repertoires in COVID-19. Assay used: immunoSEQ multiplex PCR; TCRdb lists only in-frame clones, some missing. The data show 300,000 to 400,000 clones, about nine tenths seen once. The sample comprised peripheral blood. These receptors all stem from a woman between 65 and 79 years old with COVID-19, enrolled during active disease.

The chain is built from TRBV6-5 and TRBJ1-3; a possible D gene is TRBD1 (6 bases). The CDR3 spans 14 residues. V gave up 10 bases and J gave up 0 bases, with 13 bases separating them. Germline V gives CDR1 MNHEY, CDR2 SVGAGI. CDR3 nucleotides: TGTGCCACCTCCCTAGGGGGCTCTGGAAACACCATATATTTT. Residues: CATSLGGSGNTIYF.

This chain links TRBV28 with TRBJ1-6; D unresolved. The CDR3 is made up of 13 amino acids. Germline V gene sequence: CDR1 MDHEN, CDR2 SYDVKM. The V end was cut by 10 bases, the J end by 7 bases, with 14 bases between. In nucleotides, the CDR3 is TGTGCCACCAAGCTTGTAGAGAATTCACCCCTCCACTTT. It codes for CATKLVENSPLHF.

V usage is TRBV5-4 and J usage is TRBJ1-1; TRBD1 matches at 7 bases. CDR3 size: 17 residues. Trimming removed 0 bases from V and 4 bases from J; junction bases left unmatched: 12. Germline CDR1 reads SGHNT; CDR2 reads YYREEE (reference sequence). The CDR3 DNA reads TGTGCCAGCAGCTTGGGGTCAGGGGGGTTCCGTAGCACTGAAGCTTTCTTT. Translated, it gives CASSLGSGGFRSTEAFF.

The chain recombines TRBV5-1 with TRBJ2-7; 8 positions match TRBD1. V dropped 4 bases and J dropped 2; count of bases not matched to a gene: 8. The CDR3 is 15 residues long. Looked up from germline, CDR1 is SGHRS and CDR2 is YFSETQ. CDR3 sequence reads: CASSPSGQETYEQYF. The CDR3 DNA is TGCGCCAGCAGCCCCTCGGGACAGGAGACCTACGAGCAGTACTTC.

The rearrangement uses TRBV11-2 and TRBJ2-7, with 8 nucleotides matching TRBD2. Looked up from germline, CDR1 is SGHAT and CDR2 is FQNNGV. This CDR3 spans 14 amino acids. V was pared by 5 bases and J by 2 bases, with 5 bases of the junction left unmatched. This CDR3 is CASSKSGGPYEQYF. CDR3 nucleotide sequence: TGTGCCAGCAGCAAAAGCGGGGGCCCCTACGAGCAGTACTTC.

The rearrangement links TRBV5-1 to TRBJ2-3, with 12 positions matching TRBD2. Trimming removed 7 bases from V and 6 bases from J; junction bases left unmatched: 6. The germline V gene has CDR1 SGHRS and CDR2 YFSETQ. The CDR3 has 14 amino acids. CDR3 DNA sequence: TGCGCCAGCTTTAGGACTAGCGGGGCCGATACGCAGTATTTT. Its translation: CASFRTSGADTQYF.

The V gene is TRBV3-1 (or the pseudogene TRBV3-2), the J gene TRBJ2-5, with 7 bases fitting TRBD2. This CDR3 contains 14 residues. V lost 4 bases to trimming and J lost 2 bases; unmatched junction nucleotides: 4. In germline, CDR1 is LGHDT, CDR2 YNNKEL (reference sequence). The CDR3 reads CASSPGLVQETQYF. In DNA, the CDR3 is TGTGCCAGCAGCCCCGGACTAGTTCAAGAGACCCAGTACTTC.

The chain links TRBV28 to TRBJ1-5, with 7 bases matching TRBD1. J gave up 4 bases and V 5 bases, and 8 bases lay outside the gene matches. The CDR3 is made up of 15 amino acids. The germline V gene has CDR1 MDHEN and CDR2 SYDVKM. CDR3 DNA sequence: TGTGCCAGCAGTACTACAGGGGCCCCTAATCAGCCCCAGCATTTT. Amino acid sequence: CASSTTGAPNQPQHF. The complete variable domain, with remaining parts taken from reference TRBV28 and TRBJ1-5, reads DVKVTQSSRYLVKRTGEKVFLECVQDMDHENMFWYRQDPGLGLRLIYFSYDVKMKEKGDIPEGYSVSREKKERFSLILESASTNQTSMYLCASSTTGAPNQPQHFGDGTRLSIL.

This clone was found once. The chain employs TRBV19 and TRBJ1-6; perhaps TRBD1 as D (6 bases). The germline CDR1 and CDR2 sequences are LNHDA and SQIVND (reference sequence). Trimming stripped 7 bases from V and 8 bases from J, with 15 bases between. The CDR3 consists of 14 residues. For the CDR3, the DNA is TGTGCCAGTACCCCGGCACAGGGAGATTCACCCCTCCACTTT. It encodes CASTPAQGDSPLHF.

The rearrangement joins TRBV5-1 to TRBJ2-7; 9 bases align to TRBD1. The CDR3 sequence is 17 residues long. The junction had 13 bases not matched to a gene; V was cut back by 2 bases and J by 4 bases. The germline V gene encodes CDR1 SGHRS and CDR2 YFSETQ. CDR3 bases: TGCGCCAGCAGCTTACCCCGAGGGGGGACAGGGAAGTACGAGCAGTACTTC. Translated: CASSLPRGGTGKYEQYF.

The chain links TRBV20-1 to TRBJ2-7, with D possibly matching TRBD2 (5 bases). V dropped 3 bases and J dropped 2 bases, with 20 bases sitting between them. The CDR3 runs to 16 residues. Germline CDR1 is DFQATT and CDR2 is SNEGSKA (reference sequence). The CDR3 protein is CSASAPGERRPYEQYF. Written as DNA, the CDR3 is TGCAGTGCTAGTGCCCCCGGGGAGCGGCGGCCCTACGAGCAGTACTTC.

The chain joins TRBV9 to TRBJ2-1, with 10 bases fitting TRBD2. V shed 4 bases and J 10 bases; nucleotides not matched to a gene: 14. The CDR3 runs 16 residues. Germline CDR1 reads SGDLS; CDR2 reads YYNGEE. The CDR3 protein is CASSPRSGGERGEQFF. The CDR3 nucleotides read TGTGCCAGCAGCCCCAGAAGCGGGGGGGAAAGGGGAGAGCAGTTCTTC.

J is TRBJ1-4 and V is TRBV6-6, with D unresolved. Germline-derived CDR1 and CDR2 are MNHNY and SVGAGI (reference sequence). The CDR3 is 14 residues long. The V end was cut by 0 bases, the J end by 7 bases, with 9 bases between. The CDR3 DNA reads as TGTGCCAGCAGTTACTCTACGGGTTTTGAAAAACTGTTTTTT. Translating it yields CASSYSTGFEKLFF.

The chain employs TRBV5-1 and TRBJ2-5; 8 bases match TRBD2. V shed 4 bases, J shed 5 bases, and the junction held 13 bases outside the gene matches. This CDR3 is 16 amino acids long. Germline assignment: CDR1 SGHRS and CDR2 YFSETQ. The CDR3 nucleotides are TGCGCCAGCAGCGTGGTGGGACTAGTAATACGCGAGACCCAGTACTTC. It is translated as CASSVVGLVIRETQYF.

The rearrangement uses TRBV11-2 and TRBJ2-1, with TRBD2 matching 8 bases. V dropped 1 base and J dropped 4; count of bases not matched to a gene: 9. The CDR3 covers 17 residues. Germline lookup yields CDR1 SGHAT and CDR2 FQNNGV. The CDR3 region has the DNA TGTGCCAGCAGCTTAGCGGGGAGCGGGGGTTTATACAATGAGCAGTTCTTC. The encoded protein is CASSLAGSGGLYNEQFF.

This chain links TRBV27 with TRBJ2-3; D perhaps matches TRBD2 (6 bases). Germline V lookup: CDR1 MNHEY, CDR2 SMNVEV (reference sequence). Trimming shortened V by 9 bases and J by 3 bases, and 13 bases separated the two germline ends. The CDR3 runs to 13 residues. CDR3 loop: CASRDWVTDTQYF. The DNA of the CDR3 is TGTGCCAGTCGGGACTGGGTGACAGATACGCAGTATTTT.

V gene TRBV5-1 combines with J gene TRBJ1-1, with no clear D. The CDR3 is 16 amino acids. V was clipped by 3 bases and J by 0 bases, with 15 bases between them. Germline CDR1 SGHRS, CDR2 YFSETQ. Here the CDR3 DNA reads TGCGCCAGCAGCTCTGGCGCGGCAGCCCTGAACACTGAAGCTTTCTTT. It translates to CASSSGAAALNTEAFF.

This rearrangement joins TRBV7-3 to TRBJ2-3, with 16 bases fitting TRBD2. The junction had 8 bases not matched to a gene; V was cut back by 4 bases and J by 1 base. The CDR3 is 19 residues long. CDR1 is SGHTA, CDR2 FQGTGA, per germline. CDR3 in DNA: TGTGCCAGCAGCTCCAAGACCGGGACTAGCGGGGGGGGCACAGATACGCAGTATTTT. Translated, it gives CASSSKTGTSGGGTDTQYF.

The chain carries TRBV7-9 and TRBJ2-7; D perhaps matches TRBD1 (6 bases). The CDR3 loop spans 15 amino acids. CDR1 SEHNR and CDR2 FQNEAQ come from the germline V gene (reference sequence). With 3 bases removed from V and 1 base from J, the gap between germline ends came to 13 bases. In DNA form, the CDR3 reads TGTGCCAGCAGCTTCGTCCCGGACAGATCCTACGAGCAGTACTTC. Residues: CASSFVPDRSYEQYF.

This chain links TRBV24-1 with TRBJ2-6; possibly TRBD1 for D (6 bases). The V end was cut by 9 bases, the J end by 0 bases, with 14 bases between. The CDR3 is made up of 16 amino acids. Germline CDR1 and CDR2: KGHDR and SFDVKD. The DNA for the CDR3 is TGTGCCACCGGACAGCTTCTCAGCTCTGGGGCCAACGTCCTGACTTTC. This translates into CATGQLLSSGANVLTF.

V gene TRBV5-5 combines with J gene TRBJ1-4; D unclear. The CDR3 consists of 15 residues. Trimming removed 0 bases from V and 3 bases from J, with 9 bases in between. Germline CDR1 is SGHKS and CDR2 is YYEKEE (reference sequence). The chain's CDR3 is CASSLDIRPNEKLFF. CDR3 in DNA: TGTGCCAGCAGCTTGGACATCAGGCCTAATGAAAAACTGTTTTTT.

This clone has ten or more counts. The chain joins TRBV29-1 to TRBJ1-1; D is unclear. CDR1 is SQVTM, CDR2 ANQGSEA, per germline. With 1 base removed from V and 3 bases from J, the gap between germline ends came to 12 bases. This CDR3 spans 14 amino acids. CDR3 sequence reads: CSVEGAGSYTEAFF. CDR3 coding DNA: TGCAGCGTTGAAGGGGCGGGAAGTTACACTGAAGCTTTCTTT. Using reference TRBV29-1 and TRBJ1-1 for the parts outside the CDR3, the full variable domain is SAVISQKPSRDICQRGTSLTIQCQVDSQVTMMFWYRQQPGQSLTLIATANQGSEATYESGFVIDKFPISRPNLTFSTLTVSNMSPEDSSIYLCSVEGAGSYTEAFFGQGTRLTVV.

The V and J genes are TRBV24-1 and TRBJ1-2; weak D call: TRBD1 (6 bases). V lost 4 bases to trimming and J lost 9 bases, with 20 bases between them. Germline V gives CDR1 KGHDR, CDR2 SFDVKD. This CDR3 region has 15 residues. The CDR3, as DNA: TGTGCCACCAGTGACCCCCAGGGAGGGGGGTCTAGCTACACCTTC. It is translated as CATSDPQGGGSSYTF.

The chain couples TRBV3-1 (or the pseudogene TRBV3-2) to TRBJ1-2; no reliable D call. The V end was cut by 1 base, the J end by 4 bases, with 13 bases between. Germline V gene sequence: CDR1 LGHDT, CDR2 YNNKEL (reference sequence). This CDR3 comprises 15 residues. The CDR3 region is CASSQVRGKGYGYTF. CDR3 coding DNA: TGTGCCAGCAGCCAAGTGCGGGGTAAGGGCTATGGCTACACCTTC.

V and J are TRBV19 and TRBJ2-4; weak D call: TRBD2 (5 bases). CDR1 and CDR2 (germline): LNHDA, SQIVND (reference sequence). With 7 bases removed from V and 8 bases from J, the gap between germline ends came to 18 bases. The CDR3 is 14 amino acids. CDR3 protein: CASTSRRGSDIQYF. The CDR3 DNA follows: TGTGCCAGTACCAGCCGTCGAGGTAGCGACATTCAGTACTTC.